The 5 T cell receptor beta chains presented below share a single source sample, sequenced in a study of identical twins (dated by TCRdb to the mid-2010s). Library preparation was by 5' RACE. Sequencing relied on an Illumina HiSeq 2000. TCRdb reanalyzed the raw reads on its own, using fastp at Q25 for trimming and MiXCR for clone calling, and kept in-frame beta chains. Every CDR3 protein is listed once, alongside the most common genes and DNA of its rows. This sample lists a few hundred thousand distinct CDR3 sequences; 7.5% to 10% were detected once. The biggest ten clones account for roughly 3.2% of the sample. The sample was also linked to a second study, of yellow fever vaccine responses in identical twins.

Sequenced material: PBMCs. Every receptor here comes from a young woman in good health.

The table lists this clonotype with a few counts. The chain joins TRBV25-1 to TRBJ1-6, with 8 positions matching TRBD1. Germline V CDR1 and CDR2: MGHDK, SYGVNS. CDR3 length: 14 amino acids. After removal of 8 bases from V and 6 bases from J, the junction contained 6 bases not matched to a gene. The CDR3 DNA is TGTGCCAGCGGAGGGACAGGCGTTAATTCACCCCTCCACTTT. It is translated as CASGGTGVNSPLHF.

J is TRBJ2-5 and V is TRBV7-9, with a weak D call TRBD1 (5 bases). The V and J ends lost 1 base and 4 bases respectively, with 13 bases between them. Germline CDR1 is SEHNR and CDR2 is FQNEAQ (reference sequence). The CDR3 has 15 amino acids. In nucleotides, the CDR3 is TGTGCCAGCAGCTTAGTTTGGCAGGGCGGAGAGACCCAGTACTTC. Residues: CASSLVWQGGETQYF.

J is TRBJ2-3 and V is TRBV5-6, with 10 bases that match TRBD1. Trimming removed 6 bases from V and 6 bases from J; junction bases left unmatched: 13. The CDR3 is 16 amino acids. Looked up from germline, CDR1 is SGHDT and CDR2 is YYEEEE. The CDR3 bases are TGTGCCAGCACCCAATCAAGACAGGGGGCTCTGGATACGCAGTATTTT. This encodes CASTQSRQGALDTQYF.

This clonotype has only a few counts. V is TRBV6-2 or TRBV6-3 and J is TRBJ2-2; 7 bases fit TRBD2. This CDR3 comprises 16 residues. The germline V gene encodes CDR1 MNHEY and CDR2 SVGEGT. With 7 bases clipped from V and 2 bases from J, the junction kept 10 bases outside the gene matches. In DNA form, the CDR3 reads TGTGCCAGCATTCACGGCCTAGCGGTAAACACCGGGGAGCTGTTTTTT. Translated, it gives CASIHGLAVNTGELFF.

This clonotype was counted a few times. The rearrangement joins TRBV20-1 to TRBJ2-2; 9 nucleotides agree with TRBD2. There are 16 residues in the CDR3. After removal of 5 bases from V and 5 bases from J, the junction contained 12 bases not matched to a gene. Germline-derived CDR1 and CDR2 are DFQATT and SNEGSKA (reference sequence). The DNA for the CDR3 is TGCAGTGCTGGGGGCTTTAGCGGGGGATTTACCGGGGAGCTGTTTTTT. It yields the protein CSAGGFSGGFTGELFF.